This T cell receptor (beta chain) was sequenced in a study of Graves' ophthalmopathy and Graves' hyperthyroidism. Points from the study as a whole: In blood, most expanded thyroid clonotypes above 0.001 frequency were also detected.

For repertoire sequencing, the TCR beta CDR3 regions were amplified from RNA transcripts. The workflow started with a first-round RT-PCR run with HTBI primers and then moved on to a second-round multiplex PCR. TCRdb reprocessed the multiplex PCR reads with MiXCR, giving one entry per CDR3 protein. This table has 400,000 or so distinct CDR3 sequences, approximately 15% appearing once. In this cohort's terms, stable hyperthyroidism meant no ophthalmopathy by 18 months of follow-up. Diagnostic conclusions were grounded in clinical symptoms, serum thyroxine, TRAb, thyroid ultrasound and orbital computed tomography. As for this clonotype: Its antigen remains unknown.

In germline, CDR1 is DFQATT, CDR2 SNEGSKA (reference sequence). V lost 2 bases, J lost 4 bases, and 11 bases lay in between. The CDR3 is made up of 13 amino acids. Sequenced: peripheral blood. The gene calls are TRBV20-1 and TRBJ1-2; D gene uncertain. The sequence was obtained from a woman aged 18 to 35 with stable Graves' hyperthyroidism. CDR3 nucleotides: TGCAGTGCTAGATCGCTGACACCCTATGGCTACACCTTC. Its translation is CSARSLTPYGYTF.